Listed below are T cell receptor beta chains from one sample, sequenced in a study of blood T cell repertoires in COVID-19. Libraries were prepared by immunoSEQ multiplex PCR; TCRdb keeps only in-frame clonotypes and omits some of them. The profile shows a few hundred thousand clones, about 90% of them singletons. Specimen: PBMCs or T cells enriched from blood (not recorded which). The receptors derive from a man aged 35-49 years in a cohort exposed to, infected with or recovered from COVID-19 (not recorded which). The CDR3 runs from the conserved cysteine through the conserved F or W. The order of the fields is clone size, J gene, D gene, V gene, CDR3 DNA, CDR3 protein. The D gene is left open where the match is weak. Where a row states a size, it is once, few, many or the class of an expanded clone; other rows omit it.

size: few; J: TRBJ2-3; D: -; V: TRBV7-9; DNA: TGTGCCAGCACTGGGAACAGGGAAGAACCAGATACGCAGTATTTT; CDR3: CASTGNREEPDTQYF
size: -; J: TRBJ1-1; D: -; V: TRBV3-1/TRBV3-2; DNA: TGTGCCAGCAGCCCTTTCGGGGGCACTGAAGCTTTCTTT; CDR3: CASSPFGGTEAFF
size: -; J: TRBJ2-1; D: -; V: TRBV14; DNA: TGTGCCAGCAGCCAAGCTGGAGGCTTTAGCTCCTACAATGAGCAGTTCTTC; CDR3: CASSQAGGFSSYNEQFF
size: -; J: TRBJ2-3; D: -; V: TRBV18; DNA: TGTGCCAGCTCACCAATCGGGAGCACAGATACGCAGTATTTT; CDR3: CASSPIGSTDTQYF
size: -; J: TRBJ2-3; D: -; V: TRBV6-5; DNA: TGTGCCAGCCGGCGGACTATGGATACGCAGTATTTT; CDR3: CASRRTMDTQYF
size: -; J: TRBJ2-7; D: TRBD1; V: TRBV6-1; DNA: TGTGCCAGCAGTGAAAGGGGGCAGGATTCCTACGAGCAGTACTTC; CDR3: CASSERGQDSYEQYF
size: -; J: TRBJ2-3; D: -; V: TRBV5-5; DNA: TGTGCCAGCACCGTCTTAAATACGCAGTATTTT; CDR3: CASTVLNTQYF
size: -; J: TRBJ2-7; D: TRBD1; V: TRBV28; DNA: TGTGCCAGCATGCCCAGAGTATGGACAGGCAACTACGAGCAGTACTTC; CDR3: CASMPRVWTGNYEQYF
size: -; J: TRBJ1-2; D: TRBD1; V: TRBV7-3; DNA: TGTGCCAGCAGCCCCGGGACAGGTTCTCCCTATGGCTACACCTTC; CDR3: CASSPGTGSPYGYTF
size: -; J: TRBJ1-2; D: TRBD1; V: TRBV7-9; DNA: TGTGCCAGCAGCTCCCGACAGGGGGCGGGTGGCTACACCTTC; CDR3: CASSSRQGAGGYTF
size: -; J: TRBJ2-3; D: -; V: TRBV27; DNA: TGTGCCAGCAGTCCCGGACTTCTTTCGGATACGCAGTATTTT; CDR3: CASSPGLLSDTQYF
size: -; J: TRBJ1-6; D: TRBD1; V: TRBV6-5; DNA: TGTGCCAGCAGTTACCTAGGGACAGTTAATTCACCCCTCCACTTT; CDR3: CASSYLGTVNSPLHF
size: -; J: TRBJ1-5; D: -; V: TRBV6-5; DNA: TGTGCCAGCTCCACAGCAAATCAGCCCCAGCATTTT; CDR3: CASSTANQPQHF
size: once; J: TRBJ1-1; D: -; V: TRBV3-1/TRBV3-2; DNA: TGTGCCAGCAGTCTCGGGACTAGCGGGAGTTCGGTCACTGAAGCTTTCTTT; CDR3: CASSLGTSGSSVTEAFF
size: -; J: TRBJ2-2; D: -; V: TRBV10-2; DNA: TGCGCCAGCAAAAAAGCGGAAACTCCGAACACCGGGGAGCTGTTTTTT; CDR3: CASKKAETPNTGELFF
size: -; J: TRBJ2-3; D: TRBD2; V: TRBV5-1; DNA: TGCGCCAGCAGCTTGGGGTATAGCGGGGGCACAGATACGCAGTATTTT; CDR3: CASSLGYSGGTDTQYF
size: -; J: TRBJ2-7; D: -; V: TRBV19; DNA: TGTGCCAGTAGTATGGGTAGCGTCTACGAGCAGTACTTC; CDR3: CASSMGSVYEQYF
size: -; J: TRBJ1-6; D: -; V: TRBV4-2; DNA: TGTGCCAGCAGCCAAGAAGGAACAGGGTCATTCACCCTCCACTTT; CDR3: CASSQEGTGSFTLHF
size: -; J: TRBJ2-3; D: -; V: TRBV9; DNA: TGTGCCAGCAGCCCGCACAGGGTTGGGACCACATTCCCAGATACGCAGTATTTT; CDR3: CASSPHRVGTTFPDTQYF
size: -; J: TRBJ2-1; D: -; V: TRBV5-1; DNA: TGCGCCAGCAGCTTAGAGACACTTAACAATGAGCAGTTCTTC; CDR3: CASSLETLNNEQFF
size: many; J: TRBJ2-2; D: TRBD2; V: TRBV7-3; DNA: TGTGCCAGCAGCTTAAGGACTAGCGGGAGGGGTCCCGGGGAGCTGTTTTTT; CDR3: CASSLRTSGRGPGELFF
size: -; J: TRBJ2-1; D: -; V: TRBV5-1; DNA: TGCGCCAGCAGTCCGCCGGGACTCTCCTACAATGAGCAGTTCTTC; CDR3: CASSPPGLSYNEQFF
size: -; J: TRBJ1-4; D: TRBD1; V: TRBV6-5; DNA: TGTGCCAGCCTGACAGGGGGCGCTAATGAAAAACTGTTTTTT; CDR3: CASLTGGANEKLFF
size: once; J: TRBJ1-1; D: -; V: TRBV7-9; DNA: TGTGCCAGCAGCTTACAGGGTTCTGGGGCCGGGCCTGAAGCTTTCTTT; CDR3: CASSLQGSGAGPEAFF
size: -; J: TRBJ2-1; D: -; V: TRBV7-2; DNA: TGTGCCAGCAGCTTAGCTAGCACCACTTCCTACAATGAGCAGTTCTTC; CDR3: CASSLASTTSYNEQFF
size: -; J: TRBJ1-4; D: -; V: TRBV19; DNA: TGTGCCAGTACCACACACAAAAGGGGTGAAAAACTGTTTTTT; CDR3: CASTTHKRGEKLFF
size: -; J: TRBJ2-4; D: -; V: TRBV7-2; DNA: TGTGCCAGCAGCCGGGTGGGGCAGTGGACCAAAAACATTCAGTACTTC; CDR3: CASSRVGQWTKNIQYF
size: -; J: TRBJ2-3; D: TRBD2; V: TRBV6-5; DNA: TGTGCCAGCAGTTACTCATATCTAGCGGGACCCGATACGCAGTATTTT; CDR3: CASSYSYLAGPDTQYF
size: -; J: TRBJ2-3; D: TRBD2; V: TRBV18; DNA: TGTGCCAGCTCACGGGGGGGTACAGATACGCAGTATTTT; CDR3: CASSRGGTDTQYF
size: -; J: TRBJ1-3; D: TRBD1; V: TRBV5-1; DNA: TGCGCCAGCAGCTTGTCGGGACAGGGACGACACACCATATATTTT; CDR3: CASSLSGQGRHTIYF
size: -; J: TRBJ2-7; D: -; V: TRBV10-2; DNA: TGCGCCACAGGGGTGGGCAGGGACACCTACGAGCAGTACTTC; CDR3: CATGVGRDTYEQYF
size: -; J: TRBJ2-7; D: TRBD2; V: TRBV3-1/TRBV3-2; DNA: TGTGCCAGCAGCCAAGTACATGGGGGGGGCTACGAGCAGTACTTC; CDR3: CASSQVHGGGYEQYF
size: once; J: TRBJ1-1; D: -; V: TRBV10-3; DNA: TGTGCCATCAGCGGGGGGCTGAACACTGAAGCTTTCTTT; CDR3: CAISGGLNTEAFF
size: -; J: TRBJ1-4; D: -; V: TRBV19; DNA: TGTGCCAGTAGCGGGGGGCCTACGGCTAATGAAAAACTGTTTTTT; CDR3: CASSGGPTANEKLFF
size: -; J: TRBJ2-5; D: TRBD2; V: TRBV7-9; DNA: TGTGCCAGCAGCTTAGTGGCGGGAGTCCGCGGTGAGACCCAGTACTTC; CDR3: CASSLVAGVRGETQYF
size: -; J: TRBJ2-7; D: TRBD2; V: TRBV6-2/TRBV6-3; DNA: TGTGCCAGCAGCCGGCAAGGGGGAGCGGGAGCTGGCGAGCAGTACTTC; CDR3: CASSRQGGAGAGEQYF
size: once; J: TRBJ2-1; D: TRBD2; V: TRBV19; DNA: TGTGCCAGTATGGCGGGAGTCAGCTACAATGAGCAGTTCTTC; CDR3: CASMAGVSYNEQFF
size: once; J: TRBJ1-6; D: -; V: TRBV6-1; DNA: TGTGCCAGCAGTGAGTCGGATAATTCACCCCTCCACTTT; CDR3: CASSESDNSPLHF
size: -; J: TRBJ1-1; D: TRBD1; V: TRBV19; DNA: TGTGCCAGTAGTATATTTCTTCAGACAGGGGTCATGTTCCCTGAAGCTTTCTTT; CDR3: CASSIFLQTGVMFPEAFF
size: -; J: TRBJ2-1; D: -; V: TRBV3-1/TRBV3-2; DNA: TGTGCCAGCAGCCAGGCTGACAGATACAATGAGCAGTTCTTC; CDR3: CASSQADRYNEQFF
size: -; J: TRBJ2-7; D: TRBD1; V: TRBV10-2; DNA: TGCGCCAGCTTCGCTAGTGACAGGGGATCCTACGAGCAGTACTTC; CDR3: CASFASDRGSYEQYF
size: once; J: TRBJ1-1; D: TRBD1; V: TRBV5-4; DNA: TGTGCCAGCAGCCCCGGGACAGGGGGTTATGGACACACTGAAGCTTTCTTT; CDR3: CASSPGTGGYGHTEAFF
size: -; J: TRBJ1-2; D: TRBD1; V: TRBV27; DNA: TGTGCCAGCAGGAGACAGGGCCGCGATGGCTACACCTTC; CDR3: CASRRQGRDGYTF
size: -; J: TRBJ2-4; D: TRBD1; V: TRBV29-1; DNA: TGCAGCGTGACAGGGTACAGGAACATTCAGTACTTC; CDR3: CSVTGYRNIQYF
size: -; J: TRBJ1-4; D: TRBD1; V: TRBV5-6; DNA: TGTGCCAGCAGCCGGGACAGTAATAATGAAAAACTGTTTTTT; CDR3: CASSRDSNNEKLFF
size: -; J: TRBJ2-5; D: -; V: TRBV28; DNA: TGTGCCAGCAGTTTATCCCCGGGGCAAGAGACCCAGTACTTC; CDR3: CASSLSPGQETQYF
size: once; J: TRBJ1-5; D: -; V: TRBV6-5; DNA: TGTGCCAGCAGTTACGCCGGAGGGAGCAATCAGCCCCAGCATTTT; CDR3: CASSYAGGSNQPQHF
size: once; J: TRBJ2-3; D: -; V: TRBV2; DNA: TGTGCCAGCAGCCAGTACACAGATACGCAGTATTTT; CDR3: CASSQYTDTQYF
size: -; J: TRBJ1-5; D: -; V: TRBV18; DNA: TGTGCCAGCTCACCACCGGGTACGGGTGGCAATCAGCCCCAGCATTTT; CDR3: CASSPPGTGGNQPQHF
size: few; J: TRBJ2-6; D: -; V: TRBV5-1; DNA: TGCGCCAGCAGCTTGGCATTAGGGGGCTCTGGGGCCAACGTCCTGACTTTC; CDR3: CASSLALGGSGANVLTF
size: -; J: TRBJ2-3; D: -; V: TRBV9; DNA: TGTGCCAGCAGCGTAGTCGAGTCGAGCACAGATACGCAGTATTTT; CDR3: CASSVVESSTDTQYF
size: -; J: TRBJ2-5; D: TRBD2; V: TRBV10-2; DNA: TGCGCCAGCCGGAGGACTAGCGGGACCGGAGAGACCCAGTACTTC; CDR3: CASRRTSGTGETQYF
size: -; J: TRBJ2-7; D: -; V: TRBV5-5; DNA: TGTGCCAGCAGCTTGGCCGGGGCAGGGGCCCTCTTC; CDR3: CASSLAGAGALF
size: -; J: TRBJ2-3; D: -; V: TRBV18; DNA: TGTGCCAGCTCACCCCAGACTAGATTGAGGAGAGATACGCAGTATTTT; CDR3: CASSPQTRLRRDTQYF
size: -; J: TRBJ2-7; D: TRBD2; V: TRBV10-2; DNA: TGCGCCAGCAGTGAGCACTCACTGACTAGCGGGGTCACCTACGAGCAGTACTTC; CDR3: CASSEHSLTSGVTYEQYF
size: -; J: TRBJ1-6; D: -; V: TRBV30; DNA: TGTGCCTGGAGTGTAAATCAGGGATCACCCCTCCACTTT; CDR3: CAWSVNQGSPLHF